This T cell receptor (beta chain) was profiled in a study of T cells after yellow fever vaccination. On the study more broadly: Investigators sorted EM, EMRA, CM and Tscm memory subsets, relying on CD3, CD45RA, CCR7 and CD95. Findings and caveats of the study: Boosting was followed by the reappearance of most primary-vaccination clones (less than 98% CD4, roughly 90% CD8). Shared CD4/CD8 clonotypes were a small share, likely from convergent recombination.

This clonotype was recorded at least ten times. TCR cDNA, made by 5'RACE template switching, carried an added universal primer site and UMIs. MiXCR was run by TCRdb on the 5' RACE reads, yielding one entry per CDR3 protein. The table lists over 35,000 distinct CDR3 sequences, around 6.8% of them singletons, with around 9.3% in the top ten. CDR1 and CDR2 from the germline V gene are MGHRA and YSYEKL. With 0 bases clipped from V and 9 bases from J, the junction kept 2 bases outside the gene matches. The CDR3 extends over 15 amino acids. This sequence joins TRBV4-1 and TRBJ2-1, with 13 bases matching TRBD2. The sequenced sample was PBMCs, either bulk or a sorted T-cell subset (CD4+, CD8+, memory, or dextramer-sorted; not recorded which), obtained 45 days after the yellow fever booster vaccination. This clonotype was obtained from a man aged 25-40 years who received the YFV17D yellow fever vaccine. CDR3 loop: CASSQETSGRGEQFF. For the CDR3, the DNA is TGCGCCAGCAGCCAAGAAACTAGCGGGAGGGGTGAGCAGTTCTTC.